This T cell receptor beta chain was sequenced in a study of T cell responses to AZD1222 COVID-19 vaccine. Study-wide findings and caveats: Donors were mostly white British, more females; clonal diversity possibly underestimated.

CDR3 length: 15 residues. The germline gives CDR1 MNHEY, CDR2 SVGAGI. V lost 9 bases, J lost 5 bases, and 13 bases stayed unmatched. Profiling relied on immunoSEQ multiplex PCR, and the TCRdb table lists in-frame clones only, not all of them. The sample carries about 150,000 clones, 85% to 95% recorded once. On this clone: Its antigen is not known.

The material was peripheral blood, obtained on day 0 of MenACWY control vaccination. This chain links TRBV6-5 with TRBJ2-7; 10 positions match TRBD1. This clonotype was obtained from an adult in good health. Here the CDR3 DNA reads TGTGCCAGTAAGAGACAGGGGGCGGACGTTAACGAGCAGTACTTC. Amino acid sequence: CASKRQGADVNEQYF.